Following are 12 T cell receptor beta chains from one sample sequenced in a study of PD-1 blockade in mismatch repair-deficient tumors. Assay: immunoSEQ multiplex PCR; the TCRdb copy retains only in-frame clones and omits some. Among more than 40,000 clones listed, 81% were seen once. Sequencing was performed on peripheral blood, taken approximately 20 weeks after starting pembrolizumab. The receptor set was obtained from an adult with mismatch repair-deficient cancer.

This clone was seen only a few times. The chain recombines TRBV7-9 with TRBJ2-3; 9 bases are a match to TRBD1. This CDR3 has 16 amino acids. Trimming took 5 bases from V and 4 from J; bases not matched to a gene: 10. CDR1 is SEHNR and CDR2 is FQNEAQ in the germline V gene (reference sequence). This CDR3 reads CASSPDGTGNPDTQYF. CDR3 DNA sequence: TGTGCCAGCAGCCCAGACGGGACAGGGAATCCAGATACGCAGTATTTT. Full variable domain (rest looked up from reference TRBV7-9 and TRBJ2-3): DTGVSQNPRHKITKRGQNVTFRCDPISEHNRLYWYRQTLGQGPEFLTYFQNEAQLEKSRLLSDRFSAERPKGSFSTLEIQRTEQGDSAMYLCASSPDGTGNPDTQYFGPGTRLTVL.

The rearrangement links TRBV19 to TRBJ1-3; no reliable D call. Germline V gene sequence: CDR1 LNHDA, CDR2 SQIVND (reference sequence). Trimming took off 7 bases at V and 3 bases at J, with 16 bases between the two ends. The CDR3 consists of 15 residues. CDR3 sequence (DNA): TGTGCCAGTATTCCTCTGGACCGCGATGGAAACACCATATATTTT. Its translation: CASIPLDRDGNTIYF. Filled out from reference TRBV19 and TRBJ1-3, the complete variable domain reads DGGITQSPKYLFRKEGQNVTLSCEQNLNHDAMYWYRQDPGQGLRLIYYSQIVNDFQKGDIAEGYSVSREKKESFPLTVTSAQKNPTAFYLCASIPLDRDGNTIYFGEGSWLTVV.

The rearrangement joins TRBV27 to TRBJ1-5; D is unresolved. Trimming pared 0 bases from V and 5 bases from J, leaving 14 bases between. This CDR3 region has 16 residues. The germline CDR1 and CDR2 sequences are MNHEY and SMNVEV (reference sequence). CDR3 coding DNA: TGTGCCAGCAGTTTATCACTGGTGCCGAGAGATCAGCCCCAGCATTTT. Protein sequence: CASSLSLVPRDQPQHF.

V and J are TRBV28 and TRBJ2-2; TRBD1 matches 8 bases. The CDR3 is made up of 15 amino acids. The germline CDR1 and CDR2 sequences are MDHEN and SYDVKM. V was pared by 2 bases and J by 7 bases, with 6 bases of the junction left unmatched. As DNA, the CDR3 is TGTGCCAGCAGTTTACGGACAGGGCTTAACGGGGAGCTGTTTTTT. Translated: CASSLRTGLNGELFF. Full variable domain (outside the CDR3, taken from reference TRBV28 and TRBJ2-2): DVKVTQSSRYLVKRTGEKVFLECVQDMDHENMFWYRQDPGLGLRLIYFSYDVKMKEKGDIPEGYSVSREKKERFSLILESASTNQTSMYLCASSLRTGLNGELFFGEGSRLTVL.

The chain joins TRBV5-6 to TRBJ2-3; D gene unclear. Germline CDR1 reads SGHDT; CDR2 reads YYEEEE. Deletions cut 0 bases from V and 0 bases from J, with 8 bases between. The length of the CDR3 is 15 residues. The CDR3 DNA sequence: TGTGCCAGCAGCTTGGACCCCTTTAGCACAGATACGCAGTATTTT. Amino acids: CASSLDPFSTDTQYF.

This chain uses TRBV5-1 with TRBJ2-2; TRBD1 matches 11 bases. Losses at the gene ends were 5 bases for V and 4 bases for J; bases not matched to a gene: 7. The CDR3 is 16 residues long. Germline CDR1 is SGHRS and CDR2 is YFSETQ. DNA for the CDR3: TGCGCCAGCAGGCGTACCGGGACAGGGGGCACCGGGGAGCTGTTTTTT. This translates into CASRRTGTGGTGELFF.

The CDR3 DNA sequence: TGTGCCAGCAAAAACAGGGGGCTCGGCTACACCTTC. This sequence encodes CASKNRGLGYTF. The chain carries TRBV27 and TRBJ1-2, with 9 bases fitting TRBD1. CDR1 is MNHEY, CDR2 SMNVEV, per germline (reference sequence). V shed 7 bases, J shed 8 bases, and the junction held 5 bases outside the gene matches. The CDR3 is 12 amino acids.

The rearrangement links TRBV29-1 to TRBJ2-1, with 12 bases fitting TRBD2. Germline-derived CDR1 and CDR2 are SQVTM and ANQGSEA. Trimming cost V 7 bases and J 4 bases; bases outside gene matches: 5. The CDR3 runs 14 residues. The CDR3 loop is CSAGTSGPYNEQFF. Written as DNA, the CDR3 is TGCAGCGCCGGGACTAGCGGGCCTTACAATGAGCAGTTCTTC.

V and J are TRBV7-9 and TRBJ1-1; 9 nucleotides line up with TRBD1. The CDR3 has 15 amino acids. The junction had 5 bases not matched to a gene; V was cut back by 5 bases and J by 1 base. Germline CDR1 SEHNR, CDR2 FQNEAQ (reference sequence). As DNA, the CDR3 is TGTGCCAGCAGCCCCGGACAGGGGAAGAACACTGAAGCTTTCTTT. It encodes CASSPGQGKNTEAFF.

This clone was observed once. This chain joins TRBV9 and TRBJ1-2; 7 nucleotides align to TRBD1. This CDR3 contains 15 residues. Germline V gives CDR1 SGDLS, CDR2 YYNGEE. After removal of 6 bases from V and 2 bases from J, the junction contained 10 bases not matched to a gene. The CDR3 loop reads CASTRRQGGNYGYTF. The CDR3 nucleotides are TGTGCCAGCACCCGAAGACAGGGAGGAAACTATGGCTACACCTTC.

The chain combines TRBV27 with TRBJ1-5, with TRBD1 identical over 10 bases. V lost 3 bases, J lost 1 base, and 3 bases stayed unmatched. The CDR3 runs 16 residues. The germline CDR1 and CDR2 sequences are MNHEY and SMNVEV (reference sequence). The CDR3, as DNA: TGTGCCAGCAGTTTGGGGGGACAGGGGAGCAATCAGCCCCAGCATTTT. This sequence encodes CASSLGGQGSNQPQHF.

Only one count was recorded for this clone. This chain connects TRBV29-1 to TRBJ2-7; D may match TRBD1 or TRBD2 (6 bases each). There are 15 residues in the CDR3. Trimming shortened V by 4 bases and J by 3 bases, and 19 bases separated the two germline ends. Germline V gene lookup returns CDR1 SQVTM and CDR2 ANQGSEA. CDR3 residues: CSVARGRQVYYEQYF. The DNA of the CDR3 is TGCAGCGTTGCCCGGGGGCGACAGGTATACTACGAGCAGTACTTC.